Listed here are 30 T cell receptor beta chains from one sample, sequenced in a study of read filtering for tumor transcriptome and immune sequencing. This library used roughly 0.4 ug RNA and molecular barcoded adaptors spanning alpha/delta and beta/gamma chains. TCRdb analysed the reads with MiXCR anew, one entry per CDR3 protein. The data contain 85,000 to 100,000 distinct CDR3 sequences, 20% to 25% of them singletons. The sample taken for sequencing was a population of CD138-negative cells sorted from bone marrow. Source of these receptors: a donor at least 40 years old with multiple myeloma.

This rearrangement joins TRBV12-3 or TRBV12-4 to TRBJ1-2; D is undetermined. V was shortened by 2 bases and J by 5 bases, with 9 bases between the two germline ends. The CDR3 is made up of 13 amino acids. The CDR3 DNA reads as TGTGCCAGCAGTTTACAGTTGGCATATGGCTACACCTTC. This gives the protein CASSLQLAYGYTF.

This clonotype was counted at least ten times. This chain connects TRBV18 to TRBJ2-7, with TRBD1 matching over 9 bases. This CDR3 is built from 15 residues. Germline V CDR1 and CDR2: KGHSH, LQKENI. V trimming: 6 bases; J trimming: 2 bases; junction bases outside the gene matches: 8. The CDR3 nucleotides are TGTGCCAGCTCCCGACAGGGGGACGTTGCCTACGAGCAGTACTTC. Residues: CASSRQGDVAYEQYF.

CDR3 sequence reads: CASRQATQETQYF. The CDR3 nucleotides read TGCGCCAGCAGGCAAGCGACACAAGAGACCCAGTACTTC. The chain links TRBV5-1 to TRBJ2-5, with D unresolved. The V gene's germline CDR1 is SGHRS and CDR2 YFSETQ. The germline V and J ends were trimmed by 5 bases and 2 bases, with 10 bases remaining between them. This CDR3 has 13 amino acids. The variable domain in full, with the rest retrieved from reference TRBV5-1 and TRBJ2-5, is KAGVTQTPRYLIKTRGQQVTLSCSPISGHRSVSWYQQTPGQGLQFLFEYFSETQRNKGNFPGRFSGRQFSNSRSEMNVSTLELGDSALYLCASRQATQETQYFGPGTRLLVL.

This clonotype showed up many times. CDR3 protein: CASSPGQSYEQYF. The CDR3 region has the DNA TGTGCCAGCAGTCCGGGACAATCCTACGAGCAGTACTTC. The chain combines TRBV28 with TRBJ2-7; a possible D gene is TRBD1 (6 bases). The CDR3 sequence is 13 residues long. Germline V gene sequence: CDR1 MDHEN, CDR2 SYDVKM. V lost 5 bases and J lost 1, with 9 bases in between.

The table lists this clonotype with many counts. The V and J genes are TRBV14 and TRBJ2-6; the D is unclear. Germline loops: CDR1 SGHDN, CDR2 FVKESK. CDR3 length: 15 amino acids. V lost 3 bases, J lost 0 bases, and 6 bases lay in between. CDR3 sequence: CASSQLHSGANVLTF. The CDR3, as DNA: TGTGCCAGCAGCCAGTTGCACTCTGGGGCCAACGTCCTGACTTTC.

This clonotype was counted ten times or more. The chain uses TRBV29-1 and TRBJ2-5; 12 bases align to TRBD2. Losses at the gene ends were 5 bases for V and 4 bases for J; bases not matched to a gene: 2. CDR1 and CDR2 from the germline V gene are SQVTM and ANQGSEA. This CDR3 has 13 residues. The CDR3 sequence: CSVWTSGAETQYF. For the CDR3, the DNA is TGCAGCGTTTGGACTAGCGGGGCAGAGACCCAGTACTTC. The complete variable domain, with remaining parts taken from reference TRBV29-1 and TRBJ2-5, reads SAVISQKPSRDICQRGTSLTIQCQVDSQVTMMFWYRQQPGQSLTLIATANQGSEATYESGFVIDKFPISRPNLTFSTLTVSNMSPEDSSIYLCSVWTSGAETQYFGPGTRLLVL.

With respect to this clonotype: This may arise from a read error, as a much more abundant clone is one base away. J is TRBJ1-1 and V is TRBV20-1; D is uncertain. This CDR3 is 11 amino acids long. CDR1 DFQATT and CDR2 SNEGSKA come from the germline V gene (reference sequence). DNA of the CDR3: TGCAGTGCTAGAGATCCGGTGGCAGCTCTCTTT. This sequence encodes CSARDPVAALF.

This clonotype was counted at least ten times. The rearrangement links TRBV10-3 to TRBJ2-5, with D possibly called TRBD1 or TRBD2 (5 bases each). The CDR3 totals 11 residues. V lost 8 bases to trimming and J lost 4 bases, with 8 bases between them. The germline CDR1 and CDR2 sequences are ENHRY and SYGVKD. CDR3 protein: CAIRGGETQYF. The CDR3 DNA reads TGTGCCATCCGTGGGGGAGAGACCCAGTACTTC.

There are many counts of this clonotype. The V gene is TRBV28, the J gene TRBJ1-5; D gene uncertain. The V end was cut by 7 bases, the J end by 4 bases, with 8 bases between. The CDR3 runs to 12 residues. Germline V CDR1 and CDR2: MDHEN, SYDVKM. The CDR3 bases are TGTGCCAGCACCCAACGTAATCAGCCCCAGCATTTT. It codes for CASTQRNQPQHF.

The table lists this clonotype with many counts. This chain joins TRBV5-1 and TRBJ1-4; tentatively, D is TRBD1 (5 bases). V was clipped by 5 bases and J by 2 bases, with 10 bases between them. Germline CDR1 reads SGHRS; CDR2 reads YFSETQ. The CDR3 consists of 14 residues. The CDR3 DNA is TGCGCCAGCAGGCCAGGGTGGACTAATGAAAAACTGTTTTTT. Its translation is CASRPGWTNEKLFF. The variable domain in full, completed from reference TRBV5-1 and TRBJ1-4, reads KAGVTQTPRYLIKTRGQQVTLSCSPISGHRSVSWYQQTPGQGLQFLFEYFSETQRNKGNFPGRFSGRQFSNSRSEMNVSTLELGDSALYLCASRPGWTNEKLFFGSGTQLSVL.

This clonotype was detected many times. The rearrangement joins TRBV7-2 to TRBJ2-2, with 10 bases fitting TRBD2. Germline lookup yields CDR1 SGHTA and CDR2 FQGNSA. This CDR3 has 16 residues. J lost 9 bases, V lost 1 base, and 8 bases had no gene match. The CDR3 sequence is CASSLDPSGGGRELFF. CDR3 bases: TGTGCCAGCAGCTTAGATCCTAGCGGGGGCGGGAGGGAGCTGTTTTTT.

The sample holds many counts of this clonotype. The V and J genes are TRBV20-1 and TRBJ1-5; possibly TRBD1 for D (6 bases). Germline V gene lookup returns CDR1 DFQATT and CDR2 SNEGSKA (reference sequence). The CDR3 spans 16 residues. Trimming removed 0 bases from V and 6 bases from J, with 18 bases in between. The chain's CDR3 is CSARDPLQGPLQPQHF. CDR3 bases: TGCAGTGCTAGAGACCCACTACAGGGTCCCCTTCAGCCCCAGCATTTT.

This clonotype has ten or more counts. The conserved phenylalanine or tryptophan normally closing the CDR3 is absent here, so this likely arose from a read error. The DNA is omitted, as the CDR3 cannot be located on it reliably, and the CDR3 follows TCRdb's listing. CDR3 sequence: CASSSLQGGAVL. The chain employs TRBV27 and TRBJ2-1; the table gives TRBD1 as D, unverified against the DNA. Germline V gene data show CDR1 as MNHEY and CDR2 as SMNVEV (reference sequence). The CDR3 numbers 12 amino acids, ends counted.

With respect to this clonotype: A single base separates this from a much larger clone, so it may be a read error. This chain links TRBV6-6 with TRBJ1-4; D ambiguous. CDR3 length equals 14 residues. In germline, CDR1 is MNHNY, CDR2 SVGAGI (reference sequence). The DNA for the CDR3 is TGTGCCAGCACCCGAGGGTATTATAATGGAAAACTGTTTTTT. It encodes CASTRGYYNGKLFF.

The table lists this clonotype with many counts. The chain employs TRBV2 and TRBJ2-1, with TRBD2 matching 10 bases. Unmatched junction bases numbered 11, after V lost 8 bases and J lost 4 bases. The germline gives CDR1 SNHLY, CDR2 FYNNEI. This CDR3 has 16 residues. The CDR3 DNA sequence: TGTGCCAGCGGCGGGGCTAGCGGGGGTGTTTACAATGAGCAGTTCTTC. Protein sequence: CASGGASGGVYNEQFF.

This clonotype was counted at least ten times. The chain employs TRBV6-1 and TRBJ1-5, with D tentatively TRBD1 (5 bases). Per the germline V gene, CDR1 is MNHNS and CDR2 is SASEGT. This CDR3 is built from 14 residues. Trimming cost V 1 base and J 7 bases, with 11 bases left between them. The CDR3 region is CASSEGAGQQPQHF. CDR3 bases: TGTGCCAGCAGTGAAGGGGCAGGGCAACAGCCCCAGCATTTT.

Points on this clonotype: A far larger clone differs by one base, so this is likely a read error. The J gene is TRBJ2-7, the V gene TRBV25-1; the D gene is possibly TRBD2 (7 bases). Germline loops: CDR1 MGHDK, CDR2 SYGVNS. The V and J ends lost 0 bases and 7 bases respectively, with 16 bases between them. This CDR3 is built from 15 residues. The chain's CDR3 is CASSEYSPGGNEQYF. DNA of the CDR3: TGTGCCAGCAGTGAATATTCCCCGGGGGGCAATGAGCAGTACTTC.

This clonotype was picked up a small number of times. The CDR3 region is CASSMSITSGAYEQYF. The CDR3 bases are TGTGCCAGTAGTATGTCTATAACTAGCGGGGCCTACGAGCAGTACTTC. The V call is TRBV19, the J call TRBJ2-7; 10 bases are a match to TRBD2. This CDR3 has 16 amino acids. Germline V gene data show CDR1 as LNHDA and CDR2 as SQIVND (reference sequence). V trimming: 3 bases; J trimming: 2 bases; junction bases outside the gene matches: 7.

This clonotype was counted ten times or more. The chain couples TRBV5-1 to TRBJ2-7, with D perhaps given as TRBD1 or TRBD2 (5 bases each). V lost 5 bases and J lost 3, with 15 bases in between. Germline V gives CDR1 SGHRS, CDR2 YFSETQ. The length of the CDR3 is 14 residues. In DNA form, the CDR3 reads TGCGCCAGCAGTTCCGGGACGGCGAGCTACGAGCAGTACTTC. Its translation is CASSSGTASYEQYF.

This clonotype has ten or more counts. The gene calls are TRBV5-1 and TRBJ1-2, with unresolved D. The CDR3 loop spans 14 amino acids. Germline V gene sequence: CDR1 SGHRS, CDR2 YFSETQ. The V gene lost 2 bases and the J gene lost 0 bases, with 8 bases spanning the gap. The CDR3 DNA reads as TGCGCCAGCAGCTTTTGGGGAGCTAACTATGGCTACACCTTC. This codes for CASSFWGANYGYTF.

This clonotype was detected ten times or more. The rearrangement joins TRBV7-9 to TRBJ1-1; D ambiguous. The V and J ends lost 8 bases and 6 bases respectively, with 19 bases between them. The germline V gene encodes CDR1 SEHNR and CDR2 FQNEAQ (reference sequence). The CDR3 totals 14 residues. This CDR3 reads CASGKLVGVAEAFF. CDR3 DNA sequence: TGTGCCAGCGGTAAGCTGGTAGGAGTCGCTGAAGCTTTCTTT. Full variable domain (missing parts from reference TRBV7-9 and TRBJ1-1): DTGVSQNPRHKITKRGQNVTFRCDPISEHNRLYWYRQTLGQGPEFLTYFQNEAQLEKSRLLSDRFSAERPKGSFSTLEIQRTEQGDSAMYLCASGKLVGVAEAFFGQGTRLTVV.

This clonotype was detected only a few times. The chain recombines TRBV5-1 with TRBJ1-1; 7 positions agree with TRBD1. CDR1 and CDR2 from the germline V gene are SGHRS and YFSETQ. The CDR3 totals 14 residues. J gave up 3 bases and V 4 bases, and 6 bases lay outside the gene matches. The CDR3 protein is CASSMHQGDTEAFF. CDR3 DNA sequence: TGCGCCAGCAGCATGCACCAGGGGGACACTGAAGCTTTCTTT.

The chain employs TRBV30 and TRBJ2-7; D remains unclear. This CDR3 has 13 amino acids. Germline CDR1 is GTSNPN and CDR2 is SVGIG (reference sequence). V gave up 1 base and J gave up 2 bases, with 9 bases separating them. CDR3 region: CAWSEDRAYEQYF. The CDR3, as DNA: TGTGCCTGGAGTGAGGACCGAGCCTACGAGCAGTACTTC. The whole variable domain, filled in from reference TRBV30 and TRBJ2-7, reads SQTIHQWPATLVQPVGSPLSLECTVEGTSNPNLYWYRQAAGRGLQLLFYSVGIGQISSEVPQNLSASRPQDRQFILSSKKLLLSDSGFYLCAWSEDRAYEQYFGPGTRLTVT.

Concerning this clonotype itself: A much larger clone is a single base away; this may be a read error. DNA for the CDR3: TGCAGTGCGCACGGGATGAACACTGAAGCTTTCTTT. This encodes CSAHGMNTEAFF. This rearrangement joins TRBV20-1 to TRBJ1-1; D gene ambiguous. Germline CDR1 reads DFQATT; CDR2 reads SNEGSKA (reference sequence). Trimming took 6 bases from V and 0 from J, leaving 8 bases between them. This CDR3 region has 12 residues.

The table lists this clonotype with many counts. The CDR3 protein is CASSPSLEQYF. In DNA, the CDR3 is TGTGCCAGCAGCCCATCATTAGAGCAGTACTTC. V gene TRBV7-2 combines with J gene TRBJ2-7, with D uncertain. CDR1 is SGHTA, CDR2 FQGNSA, per germline. This CDR3 spans 11 amino acids. Trimming pared 5 bases from V and 7 bases from J, leaving 9 bases between.

A word on this clonotype: This could be a read error, since a much larger clone is one nucleotide away. The chain recombines TRBV13 with TRBJ2-1, with D maybe TRBD1 (6 bases). The CDR3 covers 15 residues. Per germline, CDR1 PRHDT and CDR2 FYEKMQ (reference sequence). CDR3 in amino acids: CAGSSGQTSYNEQFF. The CDR3 DNA follows: TGTGCCGGCAGCTCTGGACAGACCTCCTACAATGAGCAGTTCTTC. Full variable domain (outside the CDR3, taken from reference TRBV13 and TRBJ2-1): AAGVIQSPRHLIKEKRETATLKCYPIPRHDTVYWYQQGPGQDPQFLISFYEKMQSDKGSIPDRFSAQQFSDYHSELNMSSLELGDSALYFCAGSSGQTSYNEQFFGPGTRLTVL.

The chain uses TRBV20-1 and TRBJ2-1; 15 nucleotides align to TRBD2. Trimming took 2 bases from V and 7 from J; bases not matched to a gene: 6. The CDR3 loop spans 16 amino acids. The germline gives CDR1 DFQATT, CDR2 SNEGSKA (reference sequence). CDR3 coding DNA: TGCAGTGCTAGAAAGGGGACTAGCGGGGGGTCTAATGAGCAGTTCTTC. Its protein is CSARKGTSGGSNEQFF.

Ten or more counts support this clonotype. The chain links TRBV30 to TRBJ1-1, with unresolved D. The germline gives CDR1 GTSNPN, CDR2 SVGIG (reference sequence). The V and J ends lost 2 bases and 2 bases respectively, with 9 bases between them. The CDR3 totals 13 residues. In nucleotides, the CDR3 is TGTGCCTGGAGTTTGAACAGAAACACTGAAGCTTTCTTT. It yields the protein CAWSLNRNTEAFF.

This clonotype came up a few times. The J gene is TRBJ2-2, the V gene TRBV28, with 8 bases fitting TRBD2. The CDR3 loop spans 14 amino acids. CDR1 and CDR2 from the germline V gene are MDHEN and SYDVKM. J gave up 0 bases and V 7 bases, and 1 base lay outside the gene matches. The CDR3 bases are TGTGCCAGCATTAGCGGGGCGAACACCGGGGAGCTGTTTTTT. Amino acids: CASISGANTGELFF.

Turning to this clonotype: A much larger clonotype is one base distant, so this may be a read error. V and J are TRBV5-1 and TRBJ2-7; the D gene is possibly TRBD1 (5 bases). Per germline, CDR1 SGHRS and CDR2 YFSETQ. This CDR3 is 13 amino acids long. Deletions cut 6 bases from V and 6 bases from J, with 16 bases between. Here the CDR3 reads CASIRSGYSEQYF. The DNA of the CDR3 is TGCGCCAGCATCCGTTCAGGGTATAGCGAGCAGTACTTC.